Included here is one T cell receptor (beta chain) sequence, with context. Its antigen is undetermined. Reverse transcription of all isolated RNA meant that expressed TCRB transcripts were sequenced. Here immunoSEQ multiplex PCR was the method, and the copy in TCRdb shows in-frame clones only, minus some. The data contain fewer than 300,000 clones, approximately 20% of them singletons. Trimming took 0 bases from V and 0 from J, leaving 9 bases between them. The CDR3 has 16 residues. CDR1 is SGHTA, CDR2 FQGTGA, per germline. This specimen belongs to a study of beta chain features in type 1 diabetes. Across the study: Over all samples combined, 90 million to 140 million sorted cells were examined.

Whole-study results and caveats: Shortening of TCRB CDR3s, moderate but significant, appeared in all four CD4+ subsets of Type 1 diabetes patients.

One heparinised draw of blood, averaging roughly 0.12 L, came from each donor. Sorted CD4+ subsets: naive, central memory, regulatory, stem cell-like memory (CD45RO/CCR7/CD25/CD127/CD95/CD27 panel). The sequenced sample consisted of naive CD4+ T cells from blood. The TCR originated in a woman aged 35 to 49 with type 1 diabetes. The V call is TRBV7-3, the J call TRBJ1-3; TRBD1 is a possible D gene (5 bases). Here the CDR3 DNA reads TGTGCCAGCAGCTTAACTGGGGCAGGCTCTGGAAACACCATATATTTT. Translating gives CASSLTGAGSGNTIYF.